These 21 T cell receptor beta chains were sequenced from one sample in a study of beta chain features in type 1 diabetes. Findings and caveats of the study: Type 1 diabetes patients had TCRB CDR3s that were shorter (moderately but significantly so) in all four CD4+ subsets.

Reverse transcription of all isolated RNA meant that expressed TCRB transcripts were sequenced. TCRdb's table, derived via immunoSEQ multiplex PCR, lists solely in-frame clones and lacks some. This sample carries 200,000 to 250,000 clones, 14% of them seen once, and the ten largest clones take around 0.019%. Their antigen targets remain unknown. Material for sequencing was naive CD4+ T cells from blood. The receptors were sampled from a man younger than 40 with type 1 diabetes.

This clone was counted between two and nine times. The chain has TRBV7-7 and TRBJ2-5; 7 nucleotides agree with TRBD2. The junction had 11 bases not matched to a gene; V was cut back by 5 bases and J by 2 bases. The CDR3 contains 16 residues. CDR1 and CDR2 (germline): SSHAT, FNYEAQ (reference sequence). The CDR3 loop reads CASSPGGGQNQETQYF. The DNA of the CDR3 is TGTGCCAGCAGCCCTGGGGGAGGGCAGAATCAAGAGACCCAGTACTTC.

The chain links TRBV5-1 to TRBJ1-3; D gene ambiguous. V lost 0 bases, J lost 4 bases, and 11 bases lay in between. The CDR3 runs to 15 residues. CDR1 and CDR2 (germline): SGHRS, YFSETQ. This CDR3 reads CASSLGVQSGNTIYF. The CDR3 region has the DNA TGCGCCAGCAGCTTGGGTGTTCAGTCCGGAAACACCATATATTTT. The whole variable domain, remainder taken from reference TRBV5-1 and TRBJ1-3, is KAGVTQTPRYLIKTRGQQVTLSCSPISGHRSVSWYQQTPGQGLQFLFEYFSETQRNKGNFPGRFSGRQFSNSRSEMNVSTLELGDSALYLCASSLGVQSGNTIYFGEGSWLTVV.

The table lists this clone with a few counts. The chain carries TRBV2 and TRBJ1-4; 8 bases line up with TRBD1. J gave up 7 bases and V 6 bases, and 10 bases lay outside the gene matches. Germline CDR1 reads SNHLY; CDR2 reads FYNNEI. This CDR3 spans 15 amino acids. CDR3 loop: CASSRDRTGGEKLFF. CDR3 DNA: TGTGCCAGCAGCCGGGACAGGACCGGGGGTGAAAAACTGTTTTTT. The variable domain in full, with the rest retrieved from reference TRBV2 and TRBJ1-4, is EPEVTQTPSHQVTQMGQEVILRCVPISNHLYFYWYRQILGQKVEFLVSFYNNEISEKSEIFDDQFSVERPDGSNFTLKIRSTKLEDSAMYFCASSRDRTGGEKLFFGSGTQLSVL.

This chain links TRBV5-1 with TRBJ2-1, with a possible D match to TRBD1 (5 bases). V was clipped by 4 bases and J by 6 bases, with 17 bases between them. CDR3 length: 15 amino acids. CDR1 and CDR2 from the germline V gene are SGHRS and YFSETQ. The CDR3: CASSLRRLQGNEQFF. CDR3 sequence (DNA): TGCGCCAGCAGCCTGAGGAGACTTCAGGGCAATGAGCAGTTCTTC. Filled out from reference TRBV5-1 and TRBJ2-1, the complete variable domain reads KAGVTQTPRYLIKTRGQQVTLSCSPISGHRSVSWYQQTPGQGLQFLFEYFSETQRNKGNFPGRFSGRQFSNSRSEMNVSTLELGDSALYLCASSLRRLQGNEQFFGPGTRLTVL.

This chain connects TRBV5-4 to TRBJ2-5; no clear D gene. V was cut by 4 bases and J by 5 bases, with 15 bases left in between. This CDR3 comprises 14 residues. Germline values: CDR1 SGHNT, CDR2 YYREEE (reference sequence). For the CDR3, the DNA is TGTGCCAGCAGCGCCTTAACTACCTCCGAGACCCAGTACTTC. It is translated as CASSALTTSETQYF.

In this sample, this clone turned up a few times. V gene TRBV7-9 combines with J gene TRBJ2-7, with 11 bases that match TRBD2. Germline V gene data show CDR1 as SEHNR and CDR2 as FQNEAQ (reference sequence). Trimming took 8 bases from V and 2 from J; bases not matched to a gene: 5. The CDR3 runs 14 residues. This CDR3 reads CASSTSGGPYEQYF. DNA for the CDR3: TGTGCCAGCTCCACTAGCGGGGGACCCTACGAGCAGTACTTC.

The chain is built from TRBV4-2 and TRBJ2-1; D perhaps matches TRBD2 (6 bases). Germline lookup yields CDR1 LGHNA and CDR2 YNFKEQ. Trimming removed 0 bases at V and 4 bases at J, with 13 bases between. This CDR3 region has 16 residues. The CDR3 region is CASSQDLAGPYNEQFF. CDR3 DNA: TGTGCCAGCAGCCAAGACTTGGCGGGACCATACAATGAGCAGTTCTTC.

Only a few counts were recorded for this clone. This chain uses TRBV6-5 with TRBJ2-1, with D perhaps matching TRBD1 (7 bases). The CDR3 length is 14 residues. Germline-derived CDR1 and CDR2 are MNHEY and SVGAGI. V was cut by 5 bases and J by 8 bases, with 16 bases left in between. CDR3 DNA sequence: TGTGCCAGCAGTCAGGGGGGACTCGGGTATGAGCAGTTCTTC. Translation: CASSQGGLGYEQFF.

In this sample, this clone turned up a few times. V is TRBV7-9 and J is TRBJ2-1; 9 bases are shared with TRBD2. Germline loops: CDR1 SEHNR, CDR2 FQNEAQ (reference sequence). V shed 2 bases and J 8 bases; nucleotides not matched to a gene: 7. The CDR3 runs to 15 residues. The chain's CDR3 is CASSLMGTSSHEQFF. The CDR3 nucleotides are TGTGCCAGCAGCTTAATGGGGACTAGCTCGCATGAGCAGTTCTTC. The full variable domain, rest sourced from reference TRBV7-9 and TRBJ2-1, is DTGVSQNPRHKITKRGQNVTFRCDPISEHNRLYWYRQTLGQGPEFLTYFQNEAQLEKSRLLSDRFSAERPKGSFSTLEIQRTEQGDSAMYLCASSLMGTSSHEQFFGPGTRLTVL.

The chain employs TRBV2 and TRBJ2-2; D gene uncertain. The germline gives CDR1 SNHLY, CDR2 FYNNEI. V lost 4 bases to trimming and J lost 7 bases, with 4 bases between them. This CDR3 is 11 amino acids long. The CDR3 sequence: CASSADGELFF. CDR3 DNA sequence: TGTGCCAGCAGTGCAGACGGGGAGCTGTTTTTT.

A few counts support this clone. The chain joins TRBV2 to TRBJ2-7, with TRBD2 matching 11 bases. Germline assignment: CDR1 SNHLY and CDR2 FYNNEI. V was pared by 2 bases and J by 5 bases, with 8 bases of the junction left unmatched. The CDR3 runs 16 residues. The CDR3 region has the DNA TGTGCCAGCAGTGAAAGGGCTAGCGGGAGGTCAGACGAGCAGTACTTC. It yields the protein CASSERASGRSDEQYF.

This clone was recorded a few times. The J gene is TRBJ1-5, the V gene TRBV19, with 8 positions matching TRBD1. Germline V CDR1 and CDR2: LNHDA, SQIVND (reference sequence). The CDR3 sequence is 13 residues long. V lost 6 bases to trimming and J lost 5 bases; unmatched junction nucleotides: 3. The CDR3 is CASRDREDQPQHF. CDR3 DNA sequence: TGTGCCAGTAGGGACAGGGAGGATCAGCCCCAGCATTTT.

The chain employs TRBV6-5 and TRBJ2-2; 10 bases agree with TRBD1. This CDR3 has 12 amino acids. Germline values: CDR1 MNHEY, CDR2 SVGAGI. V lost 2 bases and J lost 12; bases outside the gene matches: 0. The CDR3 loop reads CASSYDRGQLFF. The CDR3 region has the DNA TGTGCCAGCAGTTACGACAGGGGGCAGCTGTTTTTT.

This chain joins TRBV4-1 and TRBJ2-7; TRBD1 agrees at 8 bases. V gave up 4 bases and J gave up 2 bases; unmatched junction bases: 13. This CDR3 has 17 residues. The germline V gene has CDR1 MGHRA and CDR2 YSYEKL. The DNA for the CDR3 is TGCGCCAGCAGCCGAACCTCTTCGGGACAGGTCCCCTACGAGCAGTACTTC. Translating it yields CASSRTSSGQVPYEQYF.

The CDR3 DNA reads as TGTGCCAGCAGCCGCTCAGGATACGAGCAGTACTTC. It encodes CASSRSGYEQYF. The genes are TRBV5-6 and TRBJ2-7; D is uncertain. Germline V gene lookup returns CDR1 SGHDT and CDR2 YYEEEE. The CDR3 consists of 12 residues. The V gene lost 4 bases and the J gene lost 4 bases, with 9 bases spanning the gap.

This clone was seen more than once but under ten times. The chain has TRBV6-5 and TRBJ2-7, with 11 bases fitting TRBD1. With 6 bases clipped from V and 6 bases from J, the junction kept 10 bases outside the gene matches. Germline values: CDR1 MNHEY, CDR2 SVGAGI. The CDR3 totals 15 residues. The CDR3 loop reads CASRIFRTGGGEQYF. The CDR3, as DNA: TGTGCCAGCAGAATTTTCCGGACAGGGGGCGGCGAGCAGTACTTC.

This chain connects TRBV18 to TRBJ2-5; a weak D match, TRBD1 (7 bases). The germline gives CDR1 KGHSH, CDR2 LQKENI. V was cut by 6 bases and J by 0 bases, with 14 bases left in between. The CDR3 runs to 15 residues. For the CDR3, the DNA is TGTGCCAGCTCGGGGGGACAGCTGTACCAAGAGACCCAGTACTTC. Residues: CASSGGQLYQETQYF.

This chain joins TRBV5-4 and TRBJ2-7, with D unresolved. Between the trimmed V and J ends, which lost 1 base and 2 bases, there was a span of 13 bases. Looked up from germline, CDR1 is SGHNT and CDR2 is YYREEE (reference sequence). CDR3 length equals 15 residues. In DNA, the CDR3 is TGTGCCAGCAGCTTGTCGCAGTCCTTACCCTACGAGCAGTACTTC. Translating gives CASSLSQSLPYEQYF.

The CDR3 DNA follows: TGTGCCACCCAGGGTAGGACATACAATGAAAAACTGTTTTTT. It codes for CATQGRTYNEKLFF. V usage is TRBV25-1 and J usage is TRBJ1-4; perhaps TRBD1 as D (5 bases). The V end lost 10 bases, the J end lost 5 bases, and 17 bases lay between the germline ends. The CDR3 is made up of 14 amino acids. The germline V gene encodes CDR1 MGHDK and CDR2 SYGVNS.

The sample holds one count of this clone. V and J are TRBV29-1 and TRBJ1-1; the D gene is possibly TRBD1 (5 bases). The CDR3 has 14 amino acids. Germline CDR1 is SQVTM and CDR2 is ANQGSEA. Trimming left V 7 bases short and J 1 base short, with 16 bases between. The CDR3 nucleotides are TGCAGCGGGCAGGGCCCCGCCGGGAACACTGAAGCTTTCTTT. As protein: CSGQGPAGNTEAFF.

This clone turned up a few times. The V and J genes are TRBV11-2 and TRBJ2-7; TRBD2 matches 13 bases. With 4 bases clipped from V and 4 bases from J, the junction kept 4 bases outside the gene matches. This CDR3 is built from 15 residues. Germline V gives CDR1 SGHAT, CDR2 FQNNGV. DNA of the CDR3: TGTGCCAGCAGCTGGACTAGCGGGAGTGTGTACGAGCAGTACTTC. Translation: CASSWTSGSVYEQYF.